The 18 T cell receptor beta chains below all came from one sample that was sequenced in a study of neurological immune-mediated disorders. One entry per CDR3 protein, called by TCRdb with MiXCR from the 5' RACE reads. The data contain around 70,000 distinct CDR3 sequences, approximately 4.6% of them singletons. Sequencing used PBMCs. The receptors come from a woman in her sixties or seventies with multiple sclerosis.

In this sample, this clonotype turned up a few times. V gene TRBV6-2 or TRBV6-3 combines with J gene TRBJ1-5; D is possibly TRBD1 (6 bases). Between the trimmed V and J ends, which lost 6 bases and 2 bases, there was a span of 17 bases. This CDR3 is built from 16 residues. Germline CDR1 reads MNHEY; CDR2 reads SVGEGT. CDR3 sequence reads: CASSLRGASGNQPQHF. In DNA form, the CDR3 reads TGTGCCAGCAGCCTCCGGGGGGCGAGTGGCAATCAGCCCCAGCATTTT.

This clonotype was observed many times. V and J are TRBV7-2 and TRBJ2-7, with TRBD2 identical over 8 bases. CDR1 and CDR2 (germline): SGHTA, FQGNSA. This CDR3 is 14 amino acids long. Unmatched junction bases numbered 6, after V lost 6 bases and J lost 2 bases. The CDR3 region has the DNA TGTGCCAGCAGGAAAGTAGCGGGAACCTACGAGCAGTACTTC. Its protein product is CASRKVAGTYEQYF.

The J gene is TRBJ1-1, the V gene TRBV7-9, with unresolved D. This CDR3 is 11 amino acids long. The V gene's germline CDR1 is SEHNR and CDR2 FQNEAQ (reference sequence). V dropped 4 bases and J dropped 6 bases, with 6 bases sitting between them. CDR3 DNA: TGTGCCAGCAGCTCCGGGGCTGAAGCTTTCTTT. Its translation is CASSSGAEAFF.

This clonotype was counted many times. J is TRBJ1-1 and V is TRBV19, with 8 bases lining up with TRBD1. CDR1 and CDR2 (germline): LNHDA, SQIVND (reference sequence). The CDR3 is 13 residues long. J gave up 2 bases and V 11 bases, and 7 bases lay outside the gene matches. Here the CDR3 reads CASRTGRNTEAFF. CDR3 nucleotide sequence: TGTGCCTCGCGGACAGGGAGAAACACTGAAGCTTTCTTT.

For this clonotype: This clone may be a read error of a much larger clone one base away. The V and J genes are TRBV29-1 and TRBJ2-3; D is perhaps TRBD1 or TRBD2 (5 bases each). Germline V CDR1 and CDR2: SQVTM, ANQGSEA. This CDR3 is 13 amino acids long. CDR3 in DNA: TGCAGCGTTCCTGGGGGTGGCACAGATAAGCAGTATTTT. It is translated as CSVPGGGTDKQYF.

The chain combines TRBV7-2 with TRBJ2-7, with D uncertain. Germline CDR1 is SGHTA and CDR2 is FQGNSA. CDR3 length: 11 residues. With 4 bases removed from V and 3 bases from J, the gap between germline ends came to 4 bases. CDR3 loop: CASSWGYEQYF. The CDR3 DNA reads as TGTGCCAGCAGCTGGGGCTACGAGCAGTACTTC.

This clonotype was counted at least ten times. This chain connects TRBV27 to TRBJ1-1, with D perhaps matching TRBD1 (6 bases). The CDR3 covers 15 residues. Between the trimmed V and J ends, which lost 0 bases and 4 bases, there was a span of 12 bases. Per the germline V gene, CDR1 is MNHEY and CDR2 is SMNVEV (reference sequence). The CDR3 loop reads CASSLSAGARTEAFF. DNA for the CDR3: TGTGCCAGCAGTTTATCGGCAGGGGCCCGCACTGAAGCTTTCTTT.

This clonotype showed up many times. The chain uses TRBV5-1 and TRBJ2-2; weak D call: TRBD1 (6 bases). V was pared by 5 bases and J by 1 base, with 15 bases between. The CDR3 has 16 amino acids. Germline V CDR1 and CDR2: SGHRS, YFSETQ. The CDR3 DNA reads TGCGCCAGCAGTGGACAGACCCCTAAGAACACCGGGGAGCTGTTTTTT. It codes for CASSGQTPKNTGELFF.

This clonotype appeared many times. This rearrangement joins TRBV5-1 to TRBJ2-1; the D gene could be TRBD1 or TRBD2 (5 bases each). Deletions cut 0 bases from V and 6 bases from J, with 10 bases between. Germline loops: CDR1 SGHRS, CDR2 YFSETQ. CDR3 length equals 14 residues. CDR3 nucleotides: TGCGCCAGCAGCTTGGGAGGGGCCACCAATGAGCAGTTCTTC. It specifies CASSLGGATNEQFF.

Many counts were recorded for this clonotype. The chain is built from TRBV5-1 and TRBJ2-2; D possibly corresponds to TRBD2 (5 bases). Germline CDR1 reads SGHRS; CDR2 reads YFSETQ. V lost 0 bases, J lost 4 bases, and 10 bases lay in between. The CDR3 has 15 residues. The CDR3 sequence: CASSLVLESTGELFF. The DNA of the CDR3 is TGCGCCAGCAGCTTGGTACTAGAGAGCACCGGGGAGCTGTTTTTT.

The table lists this clonotype with a few counts. The genes are TRBV5-1 and TRBJ2-7, with 9 bases aligning to TRBD2. CDR3 length: 14 residues. CDR1 and CDR2 from the germline V gene are SGHRS and YFSETQ. Germline trimming cut 4 bases from V and 7 bases from J; bases unmatched to any gene: 9. In DNA, the CDR3 is TGCGCCAGCAGCCTGGACGCGGGAGGGAGGGAGCAGTACTTC. Encoded protein: CASSLDAGGREQYF.

This clonotype was recorded a few times. The chain joins TRBV20-1 to TRBJ1-5; possibly TRBD1 for D (6 bases). V lost 5 bases and J lost 4, with 15 bases in between. The V gene's germline CDR1 is DFQATT and CDR2 SNEGSKA (reference sequence). This CDR3 region has 14 residues. The CDR3 bases are TGCAGTGCTCTCCACAGGGTAGGGAATCAGCCCCAGCATTTT. It yields the protein CSALHRVGNQPQHF.

This clonotype was observed many times. The CDR3 reads CSARVLGQGALQTTDTQYF. CDR3 nucleotides: TGCAGTGCTAGAGTATTAGGACAGGGGGCCCTCCAGACCACAGATACGCAGTATTTT. The chain joins TRBV20-1 to TRBJ2-3, with 11 bases aligning to TRBD1. The ends lost 1 base at V and 2 bases at J; junction bases unmatched: 14. CDR1 and CDR2 from the germline V gene are DFQATT and SNEGSKA (reference sequence). This CDR3 is 19 amino acids long.

This clonotype was counted a few times. This chain joins TRBV20-1 and TRBJ2-7; the D call may be TRBD1 or TRBD2 (7 bases each). The V gene's germline CDR1 is DFQATT and CDR2 SNEGSKA (reference sequence). Trimming pared 0 bases from V and 7 bases from J, leaving 16 bases between. The CDR3 runs 14 residues. DNA for the CDR3: TGCAGTGCTAGAGAGGGGAACAGGGGAGGGGAGCAGTACTTC. It yields the protein CSAREGNRGGEQYF.

There are many counts of this clonotype. The chain carries TRBV3-1 and TRBJ2-7; D is uncertain. The CDR3 runs to 12 residues. Germline assignment: CDR1 LGHDT and CDR2 YNNKEL (reference sequence). Trimming removed 0 bases from V and 6 bases from J, with 6 bases in between. CDR3 in DNA: TGTGCCAGCAGCCAAGATCTTCGCGAGCAGTACTTC. Residues: CASSQDLREQYF.

The chain joins TRBV7-2 to TRBJ2-3; a weak D match, TRBD1 (5 bases). CDR3 length equals 15 residues. Germline V gene data show CDR1 as SGHTA and CDR2 as FQGNSA. V lost 5 bases to trimming and J lost 2 bases, with 14 bases between them. The CDR3, as DNA: TGTGCCAGCAGCATGCAATCGACAGTCACAGATACGCAGTATTTT. Its protein product is CASSMQSTVTDTQYF.

This clonotype has a count of ten or more. The chain joins TRBV20-1 to TRBJ1-6; 7 nucleotides line up with TRBD1. CDR1 is DFQATT and CDR2 is SNEGSKA in the germline V gene (reference sequence). CDR3 size: 14 residues. J was trimmed by 9 bases and V by 2 bases; bases with no gene match: 7. The CDR3 sequence: CSARQRDSASPLHF. CDR3 DNA sequence: TGCAGTGCTAGACAACGGGACAGTGCTTCACCCCTCCACTTT.

There are many counts of this clonotype. The V call is TRBV20-1, the J call TRBJ2-1, with D unresolved. CDR1 DFQATT and CDR2 SNEGSKA come from the germline V gene (reference sequence). V gave up 6 bases and J gave up 1 base, with 7 bases separating them. This CDR3 is 12 amino acids long. The CDR3 loop is CSALPSYNEQFF. CDR3 DNA sequence: TGCAGTGCCCTCCCGTCCTACAATGAGCAGTTCTTC.